Below are 29 T cell receptor beta chains sequenced from a single sample in a study of cytomegalovirus exposure and HLA in healthy donors. Primers: 60 Vbeta forward and 13 Jbeta reverse. Only in-frame clones appear in the TCRdb table, and some are missing; sequencing was by immunoSEQ multiplex PCR. This sample has over 130,000 clones; just over 65% occur once, and the top ten carry over 5%. Input material: PBMCs. Source of these receptors: a woman aged 55-69 years in good health and CMV-seronegative.

The chain recombines TRBV5-1 with TRBJ1-1, with a weak D call TRBD1 (6 bases). Deletions cut 0 bases from V and 5 bases from J, with 14 bases between. Germline V gene data show CDR1 as SGHRS and CDR2 as YFSETQ. This CDR3 is built from 15 residues. The CDR3 nucleotides are TGCGCCAGCAGCTTGGTGGCAGGGGTAGGGACTGAAGCTTTCTTT. Its protein product is CASSLVAGVGTEAFF.

This chain links TRBV25-1 with TRBJ2-2, with D maybe TRBD2 (6 bases). CDR3 length: 15 amino acids. The V end was cut by 5 bases, the J end by 3 bases, with 13 bases between. Per germline, CDR1 MGHDK and CDR2 SYGVNS. The CDR3 region is CASSWGPGDTGELFF. The CDR3 coding sequence is TGTGCCAGCAGTTGGGGCCCGGGGGACACCGGGGAGCTGTTTTTT.

This sequence joins TRBV7-2 and TRBJ1-3; tentative D call: TRBD1 (6 bases). This CDR3 region has 16 residues. The germline CDR1 and CDR2 sequences are SGHTA and FQGNSA. V was cut by 5 bases and J by 4 bases, with 18 bases left in between. The CDR3 loop is CASSLGGASTGNTIYF. In nucleotides, the CDR3 is TGTGCCAGCAGCCTAGGGGGAGCCTCCACCGGAAACACCATATATTTT.

V is TRBV5-4 and J is TRBJ1-2; TRBD1 is a possible D gene (5 bases). The CDR3 sequence is 15 residues long. Germline values: CDR1 SGHNT, CDR2 YYREEE (reference sequence). V was trimmed by 2 bases and J by 2 bases, leaving 13 bases between them. The DNA for the CDR3 is TGTGCCAGCAGCTTAGTTGGGGGGGGAAACTATGGCTACACCTTC. Translation: CASSLVGGGNYGYTF.

At least ten counts were recorded for this clone. The J gene is TRBJ1-4, the V gene TRBV2; no definite D call. V lost 6 bases and J 3 bases, leaving 8 bases between the germline ends. The CDR3 totals 13 residues. Looked up from germline, CDR1 is SNHLY and CDR2 is FYNNEI. The CDR3 region is CASRLGANEKLFF. The CDR3 DNA is TGTGCCAGCAGATTGGGAGCTAATGAAAAACTGTTTTTT.

The chain has TRBV6-1 and TRBJ1-5; D possibly corresponds to TRBD1 (6 bases). The CDR3 totals 13 residues. The V gene lost 3 bases and the J gene lost 6 bases, with 9 bases spanning the gap. Per the germline V gene, CDR1 is MNHNS and CDR2 is SASEGT. CDR3 in amino acids: CASSEQGRQPQHF. CDR3 nucleotide sequence: TGTGCCAGCAGTGAGCAGGGGCGTCAGCCCCAGCATTTT.

The rearrangement links TRBV6-6 to TRBJ2-7, with D unclear. The CDR3 length is 13 residues. Trimming pared 5 bases from V and 2 bases from J, leaving 10 bases between. Germline V CDR1 and CDR2: MNHNY, SVGAGI (reference sequence). CDR3 in amino acids: CASSPAPAYEQYF. The CDR3 coding sequence is TGTGCCAGCAGTCCTGCCCCAGCCTACGAGCAGTACTTC.

This clone was detected a few times. The CDR3 DNA reads as TGTGCCAGCAGATCGGGACAGGGCCCCCCAGGTGAAGCTTTCTTT. Encoded protein: CASRSGQGPPGEAFF. The rearrangement joins TRBV5-4 to TRBJ1-1; TRBD1 aligns across 9 bases. Germline-derived CDR1 and CDR2 are SGHNT and YYREEE (reference sequence). J was trimmed by 7 bases and V by 5 bases; bases with no gene match: 12. The length of the CDR3 is 15 residues.

This clone was seen more than once but under ten times. This rearrangement joins TRBV12-5 to TRBJ1-1; D unresolved. Per germline, CDR1 LGHNT and CDR2 FRNRAP. V dropped 6 bases and J dropped 4 bases, with 15 bases sitting between them. This CDR3 region has 14 residues. This chain's CDR3 is CASGPSGSSTEAFF. Written as DNA, the CDR3 is TGTGCTAGTGGCCCCTCGGGGAGCAGCACTGAAGCTTTCTTT.

The V call is TRBV14, the J call TRBJ1-1, with D uncertain. The length of the CDR3 is 13 residues. V gave up 1 base and J gave up 0 bases, with 3 bases separating them. Germline assignment: CDR1 SGHDN and CDR2 FVKESK. The chain's CDR3 is CASSQALNTEAFF. CDR3 bases: TGTGCCAGCAGCCAAGCTCTGAACACTGAAGCTTTCTTT.

The rearrangement links TRBV6-7 to TRBJ1-5, with a weak D call TRBD1 (5 bases). TRBV6-7 is assigned to the ORF class and has an uncertain function. The germline V and J ends were trimmed by 5 bases and 5 bases, with 16 bases remaining between them. CDR3 length: 15 residues. In DNA form, the CDR3 reads TGTGCCAGCAGTCTCCCCGGGGGATCCGATCAGCCCCAGCATTTT. Translating gives CASSLPGGSDQPQHF.

For this clone: At one end, the junction sequence differs from germline, possibly due to a read error. The J gene is TRBJ2-7, the V gene TRBV7-9; tentative D call: TRBD2 (7 bases). The V gene's germline CDR1 is SEHNR and CDR2 FQNEAQ (reference sequence). The CDR3 runs 12 residues. CDR3 nucleotide sequence: TGTTCCAGCAGCGGGGACACCTACGAGCAGTACTTC. Its translation is CSSSGDTYEQYF.

The chain joins TRBV9 to TRBJ1-3; D possibly corresponds to TRBD1 (6 bases). V lost 8 bases, J lost 1 base, and 10 bases lay in between. The CDR3 extends over 13 amino acids. Germline lookup yields CDR1 SGDLS and CDR2 YYNGEE. The CDR3 DNA sequence: TGTGCCAGTAACAGGGAGTCTGGAAACACCATATATTTT. It specifies CASNRESGNTIYF.

This clone showed up just a few times. The V gene is TRBV10-3, the J gene TRBJ2-5, with 16 positions matching TRBD2. This CDR3 comprises 18 residues. Germline CDR1 is ENHRY and CDR2 is SYGVKD. J lost 2 bases, V lost 8 bases, and 11 bases had no gene match. CDR3 in amino acids: CAIGGTSGRAGVQETQYF. The CDR3 DNA sequence: TGTGCCATCGGCGGGACTAGCGGGAGGGCCGGAGTACAAGAGACCCAGTACTTC.

This sequence joins TRBV7-6 and TRBJ2-3; TRBD2 matches at 12 bases. After removal of 2 bases from V and 4 bases from J, the junction contained 7 bases not matched to a gene. Per germline, CDR1 SGHVS and CDR2 FNYEAQ. The CDR3 extends over 17 amino acids. CDR3 sequence (DNA): TGTGCCAGCAGCTTACCCCGACTAGCGGGAGTTTCAGATACGCAGTATTTT. It codes for CASSLPRLAGVSDTQYF.

The V gene is TRBV6-1, the J gene TRBJ2-3; 10 nucleotides match TRBD2. CDR3 size: 15 residues. Losses at the gene ends were 5 bases for V and 0 bases for J; bases not matched to a gene: 2. The germline V gene has CDR1 MNHNS and CDR2 SASEGT. Here the CDR3 reads CASSTTSGSTDTQYF. The CDR3 coding sequence is TGTGCCAGCAGTACGACTAGCGGGAGCACAGATACGCAGTATTTT.

As for this clone: An end of the junction differs from the germline gene, which may be a read error. The rearrangement uses TRBV7-9 and TRBJ1-4; tentatively, D is TRBD1 (6 bases). The CDR3 consists of 12 residues. Germline V lookup: CDR1 SEHNR, CDR2 FQNEAQ (reference sequence). The chain's CDR3 is CSSSHPQGKLFF. The CDR3 nucleotides read TGTTCCAGCAGCCACCCCCAGGGGAAACTGTTTTTT. Full variable domain (outside the CDR3, taken from reference TRBV7-9 and TRBJ1-4): DTGVSQNPRHKITKRGQNVTFRCDPISEHNRLYWYRQTLGQGPEFLTYFQNEAQLEKSRLLSDRFSAERPKGSFSTLEIQRTEQGDSAMYLCSSSHPQGKLFFGSGTQLSVL.

This chain joins TRBV7-8 and TRBJ2-5; 8 positions match TRBD1. The V gene's germline CDR1 is SGHVS and CDR2 FQNEAQ. The CDR3 has 15 amino acids. V shed 5 bases and J 6 bases; nucleotides not matched to a gene: 11. This CDR3 reads CASSPRDRLGKTQYF. In DNA, the CDR3 is TGTGCCAGCAGCCCACGGGACAGGCTAGGGAAGACCCAGTACTTC.

This clone was counted a few times. The CDR3 region has the DNA TGTGCCAGCAGACCCACTAGCGGGAGGGGATACAATGAGCAGTTCTTC. Protein sequence: CASRPTSGRGYNEQFF. The chain recombines TRBV6-6 with TRBJ2-1, with TRBD2 matching over 13 bases. Germline V gene data show CDR1 as MNHNY and CDR2 as SVGAGI (reference sequence). The CDR3 is 16 residues long. V lost 6 bases to trimming and J lost 4 bases; unmatched junction nucleotides: 6.

This clone has just a few counts. This rearrangement joins TRBV10-3 to TRBJ1-1; weak D call: TRBD1 (6 bases). CDR1 and CDR2 from the germline V gene are ENHRY and SYGVKD. The length of the CDR3 is 14 residues. The V end was cut by 4 bases, the J end by 4 bases, with 13 bases between. The CDR3 sequence is CAISGKQGSTEAFF. The CDR3 bases are TGTGCCATCAGTGGGAAACAGGGATCCACTGAAGCTTTCTTT.

This CDR3 reads CASSYSFDFTTQYF. The CDR3 coding sequence is TGTGCCAGCAGTTACTCATTCGACTTTACTACGCAGTATTTT. J is TRBJ2-3 and V is TRBV6-6, with no clear D. CDR3 length equals 14 residues. Germline CDR1 reads MNHNY; CDR2 reads SVGAGI (reference sequence). V was pared by 0 bases and J by 8 bases, with 12 bases between.

This clone has just a few counts. The rearrangement links TRBV28 to TRBJ1-2; TRBD1 aligns across 7 bases. The V gene end was trimmed by 2 bases and the J gene end by 0 bases; junction bases not matched to a gene: 9. Germline CDR1 and CDR2: MDHEN and SYDVKM. This CDR3 comprises 17 residues. CDR3 in amino acids: CASSLVQGPSANYGYTF. The CDR3 DNA is TGTGCCAGCAGTTTAGTACAGGGGCCCTCTGCTAACTATGGCTACACCTTC.

Only one count was recorded for this clone. This chain uses TRBV7-9 with TRBJ2-7, with 7 bases that match TRBD2. Germline loops: CDR1 SEHNR, CDR2 FQNEAQ (reference sequence). CDR3 length: 16 amino acids. V lost 5 bases and J lost 7; bases outside the gene matches: 17. CDR3 residues: CASSTYRASGLREQYF. As DNA, the CDR3 is TGTGCCAGCAGCACCTATCGGGCTAGCGGACTACGGGAGCAGTACTTC.

On this clone itself: At the DNA level, this CDR3 is encoded by other sequences in the same sample as well. The chain carries TRBV5-1 and TRBJ2-1, with 11 bases lining up with TRBD2. Germline CDR1 and CDR2: SGHRS and YFSETQ. This CDR3 is built from 15 residues. The V and J ends lost 4 bases and 7 bases, in that order; junction bases with no gene match: 7. The CDR3 DNA is TGCGCCAGCAGCCCACTAGCGGGGGCGTCGAATGAGCAGTTCTTC. This sequence encodes CASSPLAGASNEQFF.

The CDR3 sequence: CASSIARMPLNEQFF. CDR3 bases: TGTGCCAGTAGTATCGCTAGAATGCCCCTCAATGAGCAGTTCTTC. The rearrangement links TRBV19 to TRBJ2-1; D unresolved. The germline V and J ends were trimmed by 3 bases and 6 bases, with 15 bases remaining between them. From germline, CDR1 is LNHDA and CDR2 SQIVND (reference sequence). This CDR3 has 15 residues. The variable domain in full, completed from reference TRBV19 and TRBJ2-1, reads DGGITQSPKYLFRKEGQNVTLSCEQNLNHDAMYWYRQDPGQGLRLIYYSQIVNDFQKGDIAEGYSVSREKKESFPLTVTSAQKNPTAFYLCASSIARMPLNEQFFGPGTRLTVL.

This rearrangement joins TRBV10-3 to TRBJ2-7; TRBD2 agrees at 9 bases. Trimming cost V 10 bases and J 0 bases; bases outside gene matches: 10. The V gene's germline CDR1 is ENHRY and CDR2 SYGVKD. This CDR3 is 15 amino acids long. CDR3 loop: CATSGGGASSYEQYF. Here the CDR3 DNA reads TGTGCCACATCGGGCGGGGGGGCAAGCTCCTACGAGCAGTACTTC.

The V call is TRBV7-9, the J call TRBJ1-2; 7 bases are shared with TRBD1. J was trimmed by 2 bases and V by 2 bases; bases with no gene match: 2. CDR3 size: 14 residues. CDR1 is SEHNR and CDR2 is FQNEAQ in the germline V gene (reference sequence). This chain's CDR3 is CASSLRDSNYGYTF. CDR3 nucleotide sequence: TGTGCCAGCAGCTTAAGGGACAGCAACTATGGCTACACCTTC.

The V gene is TRBV29-1, the J gene TRBJ2-5; 12 positions match TRBD2. Germline V gene sequence: CDR1 SQVTM, CDR2 ANQGSEA. The CDR3 covers 16 residues. J was trimmed by 4 bases and V by 2 bases; bases with no gene match: 8. CDR3 coding DNA: TGCAGCGTTGAAAAGGGACTAGCGGGTGGATCAGAGACCCAGTACTTC. Translation: CSVEKGLAGGSETQYF.

The V gene is TRBV7-2, the J gene TRBJ1-2, with D tentatively TRBD1 (5 bases). Germline loops: CDR1 SGHTA, CDR2 FQGNSA. This CDR3 contains 13 residues. V lost 1 base and J 6 bases, leaving 9 bases between the germline ends. The CDR3 DNA reads TGTGCCAGCAGCTTAGTGGGGGGGAATGGCTACACCTTC. As protein: CASSLVGGNGYTF.